The entry below describes one T cell receptor (beta chain). This entry comes from a study of blood T cell repertoires in COVID-19. With 7 bases removed from V and 3 bases from J, the gap between germline ends came to 12 bases. The CDR3 has 13 residues. Data came from immunoSEQ multiplex PCR; TCRdb stores just in-frame clones and leaves some out. Of around 78,000 clones in the sample, roughly 80% were seen once. This TCR was sampled from a human donor in a cohort sampled during active COVID-19. Material for sequencing was peripheral blood. This chain links TRBV12-3 or TRBV12-4 with TRBJ1-1, with D perhaps TRBD1 (6 bases). CDR3 amino acids: CASTVNRDTEAFF. The CDR3 coding sequence is TGTGCCAGCACCGTCAACAGGGACACTGAAGCTTTCTTT.